The 4 T cell receptor beta chains given below trace back to one sample, sequenced in a study of T-cell reconstitution after alpha-beta-depleted transplantation in children. Preparation of the TCRbeta library involved a method that used unique molecular identifiers. TCRdb recomputed calls from the PCR reads with MiXCR, one row per CDR3 protein. The sample holds about 610,000 distinct CDR3 sequences, more than 9% seen once. Sequenced here: PBMCs from the stem cell graft donor, sampled from the stem cell graft. These receptors were taken from a human donor who donated a stem cell graft to a child with acute myeloid leukemia.

The rearrangement uses TRBV27 and TRBJ2-3; 9 nucleotides align to TRBD1. The junction had 4 bases not matched to a gene; V was cut back by 6 bases and J by 0 bases. This CDR3 has 15 residues. Per germline, CDR1 MNHEY and CDR2 SMNVEV (reference sequence). CDR3 sequence reads: CASRDRGGSTDTQYF. The CDR3 coding sequence is TGTGCCAGCAGAGACAGGGGGGGGAGCACAGATACGCAGTATTTT.

This clonotype was recorded at least ten times. The rearrangement uses TRBV7-8 and TRBJ2-7; 9 bases agree with TRBD2. CDR1 SGHVS and CDR2 FQNEAQ come from the germline V gene. The trim removed 7 bases at V and 4 bases at J, leaving 14 bases unmatched. The CDR3 sequence is 16 residues long. The CDR3 sequence: CASNPRRLAGSYEQYF. CDR3 DNA: TGTGCCAGCAACCCCCGTCGGCTAGCGGGATCTTACGAGCAGTACTTC.

This clonotype occurred a few times. V gene TRBV4-1 combines with J gene TRBJ2-1; 10 nucleotides match TRBD2. CDR1 and CDR2 (germline): MGHRA, YSYEKL. CDR3 size: 21 residues. V gave up 1 base and J gave up 4 bases; unmatched junction bases: 19. In DNA form, the CDR3 reads TGCGCCAGCAGCCAAGGTGTGGAGATTGGAACTAGCGGGATGGTATACAATGAGCAGTTCTTC. Translation gives CASSQGVEIGTSGMVYNEQFF.

This chain joins TRBV6-2 or TRBV6-3 and TRBJ1-1; 8 nucleotides agree with TRBD1. The CDR3 runs to 14 residues. Per the germline V gene, CDR1 is MNHEY and CDR2 is SVGEGT. Trimming at V came to 6 bases and at J to 4 bases, leaving 7 bases not matched to a gene. This CDR3 is CASRTLTGGTEAFF. Here the CDR3 DNA reads TGTGCCAGCAGGACTCTTACAGGGGGCACTGAAGCTTTCTTT.